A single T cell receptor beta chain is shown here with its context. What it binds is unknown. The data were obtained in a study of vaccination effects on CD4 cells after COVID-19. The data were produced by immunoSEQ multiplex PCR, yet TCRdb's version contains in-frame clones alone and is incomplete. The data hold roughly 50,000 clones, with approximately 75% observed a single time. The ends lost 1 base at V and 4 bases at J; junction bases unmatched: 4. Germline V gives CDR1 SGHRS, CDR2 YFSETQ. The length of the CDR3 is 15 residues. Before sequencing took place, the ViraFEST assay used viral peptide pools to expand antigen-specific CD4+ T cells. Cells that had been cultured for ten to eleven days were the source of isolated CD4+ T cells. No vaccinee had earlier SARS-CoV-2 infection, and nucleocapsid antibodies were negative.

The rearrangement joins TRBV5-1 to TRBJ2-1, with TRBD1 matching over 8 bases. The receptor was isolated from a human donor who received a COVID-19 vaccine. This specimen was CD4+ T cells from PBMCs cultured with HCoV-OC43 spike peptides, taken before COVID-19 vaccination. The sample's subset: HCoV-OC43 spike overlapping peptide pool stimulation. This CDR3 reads CASSLTGGTYNEQFF. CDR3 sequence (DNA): TGCGCCAGCAGCTTGACAGGGGGTACGTACAATGAGCAGTTCTTC.